These 17 T cell receptor beta chains share one sample of origin, sequenced in a study of human T cells and chemical hapten exposure. Time point given: patch test 1, 2 weeks after DPC sensitization. Specified treatment: therapeutic diphenylcyclopropenone sensitization with weekly scalp DPC. Each CDR3 protein gets one entry after TCRdb re-called the RACE reads with MiXCR. The table records about 120,000 distinct CDR3 sequences, 12% of them present only once. The material was whole blood, obtained in connection with sensitization to the hapten diphenylcyclopropenone (DPC). Receptors originate from a woman in her 50s with alopecia areata. Some clones in this sample may be carry-over from other donors' samples.

This clonotype was counted a few times. The chain joins TRBV7-6 to TRBJ2-1; D not certain. The CDR3 has 14 residues. The germline gives CDR1 SGHVS, CDR2 FNYEAQ. Trimming took off 5 bases at V and 2 bases at J, with 10 bases between the two ends. The CDR3 here is CASSPAATYNEQFF. The CDR3 DNA follows: TGTGCCAGCAGCCCGGCGGCTACCTACAATGAGCAGTTCTTC.

CDR3 in amino acids: CASSYRGFADTQYF. CDR3 bases: TGTGCCAGCAGTTATCGGGGTTTCGCAGATACGCAGTATTTT. The V call is TRBV6-6, the J call TRBJ2-3; tentative D call: TRBD2 (5 bases). Germline CDR1 is MNHNY and CDR2 is SVGAGI (reference sequence). Trimming shortened V by 3 bases and J by 4 bases, and 11 bases separated the two germline ends. The CDR3 sequence is 14 residues long.

In its sample, this clonotype was seen a few times. The CDR3, as DNA: TGTGCCACCACTAACACAGATACGCAGTATTTT. This encodes CATTNTDTQYF. This chain connects TRBV2 to TRBJ2-3; D remains unclear. Germline assignment: CDR1 SNHLY and CDR2 FYNNEI. V was cut by 10 bases and J by 2 bases, with 7 bases left in between. The CDR3 spans 11 residues.

V is TRBV10-2 and J is TRBJ1-2; D is ambiguous. This CDR3 comprises 13 residues. V was clipped by 3 bases and J by 4 bases, with 9 bases between them. Germline-derived CDR1 and CDR2 are WSHSY and SAAADI. Here the CDR3 DNA reads TGCGCCAGCAGTGATTTAGGGAGCTATGGCTACACCTTC. This gives the protein CASSDLGSYGYTF.

This clonotype was seen more than once but under ten times. The CDR3 protein is CASSQVTSEQFF. The CDR3 DNA is TGTGCCAGCAGCCAAGTGACTAGCGAGCAGTTCTTC. The chain employs TRBV14 and TRBJ2-1; TRBD2 matches at 7 bases. The CDR3 loop spans 12 amino acids. After removal of 1 base from V and 10 bases from J, the junction contained 1 base not matched to a gene. Germline lookup yields CDR1 SGHDN and CDR2 FVKESK.

V usage is TRBV6-5 and J usage is TRBJ2-1; 9 positions match TRBD1. CDR3 size: 16 residues. V lost 5 bases, J lost 1 base, and 6 bases stayed unmatched. The germline V gene encodes CDR1 MNHEY and CDR2 SVGAGI. CDR3 loop: CASSDEQGASYNEQFF. The CDR3 DNA follows: TGTGCCAGCAGTGACGAACAGGGGGCATCCTACAATGAGCAGTTCTTC.

This clonotype was counted only a few times. The chain has TRBV11-2 and TRBJ2-3; unclear D gene. Trimming stripped 0 bases from V and 0 bases from J, with 7 bases between. Germline CDR1 and CDR2: SGHAT and FQNNGV. The CDR3 is 15 residues long. The CDR3 protein is CASSLEVYSTDTQYF. CDR3 DNA sequence: TGTGCCAGCAGCTTAGAGGTCTACAGCACAGATACGCAGTATTTT.

V usage is TRBV27 and J usage is TRBJ1-2; D might be TRBD1 (6 bases). The CDR3 covers 14 residues. Between the trimmed V and J ends, which lost 5 bases and 8 bases, there was a span of 18 bases. CDR1 MNHEY and CDR2 SMNVEV come from the germline V gene (reference sequence). This chain's CDR3 is CASSRYKGGFGYTF. The CDR3 region has the DNA TGTGCCAGCAGTCGGTACAAGGGGGGCTTCGGCTACACCTTC.

In this sample, this clonotype turned up a few times. The rearrangement links TRBV11-2 to TRBJ2-6, with D possibly being TRBD1 or TRBD2 (5 bases each). CDR3 length: 17 amino acids. Germline assignment: CDR1 SGHAT and CDR2 FQNNGV. Trimming removed 0 bases from V and 0 bases from J, with 9 bases in between. Here the CDR3 DNA reads TGTGCCAGCAGCTTAGATTGGGGGAGCTCTGGGGCCAACGTCCTGACTTTC. Amino acids: CASSLDWGSSGANVLTF.

Notes on this clonotype: Here the CDR3 omits its conserved ending phenylalanine or tryptophan, so a read error is the likely source. V and J are TRBV27 and TRBJ2-3, with D possibly matching TRBD2 (5 bases). Trimming removed 9 bases at V and 3 bases at J, with 25 bases between. The CDR3 has 17 residues. The V gene's germline CDR1 is MNHEY and CDR2 SMNVEV (reference sequence). The CDR3 reads CASTRSRGTTATDTQYS. The CDR3 coding sequence is TGTGCCAGTACGAGAAGTCGGGGAACTACAGCGACAGATACGCAGTATTCT.

This clonotype was seen more than once but under ten times. The J gene is TRBJ2-2, the V gene TRBV7-6, with D hard to call. There are 14 residues in the CDR3. Trimming stripped 7 bases from V and 1 base from J, with 10 bases between. Germline CDR1 is SGHVS and CDR2 is FNYEAQ. DNA for the CDR3: TGTGCCAGCACCCCCTCGGGGAACACCGGGGAGCTGTTTTTT. Translated: CASTPSGNTGELFF.

This chain links TRBV7-2 with TRBJ1-1; D possibly corresponds to TRBD1 (5 bases). The CDR3 is 13 residues long. CDR1 is SGHTA and CDR2 is FQGNSA in the germline V gene. V shed 5 bases and J shed 3 bases, with 10 bases lying between them. This CDR3 is CASSPRQYTEAFF. Here the CDR3 DNA reads TGTGCCAGCAGCCCGAGACAGTACACTGAAGCTTTCTTT. The whole variable domain, remainder taken from reference TRBV7-2 and TRBJ1-1, is GAGVSQSPSNKVTEKGKDVELRCDPISGHTALYWYRQSLGQGLEFLIYFQGNSAPDKSGLPSDRFSAERTGGSVSTLTIQRTQQEDSAVYLCASSPRQYTEAFFGQGTRLTVV.

This clonotype was seen ten or more times. The chain employs TRBV18 and TRBJ1-5, with TRBD1 identical over 9 bases. The junction had 6 bases not matched to a gene; V was cut back by 3 bases and J by 0 bases. This CDR3 is 17 amino acids long. Germline CDR1 and CDR2: KGHSH and LQKENI. DNA for the CDR3: TGTGCCAGCTCACCCTATGGGACAGGGAATAGCAATCAGCCCCAGCATTTT. Translation gives CASSPYGTGNSNQPQHF.

This sequence joins TRBV29-1 and TRBJ1-1; possibly TRBD1 for D (6 bases). CDR1 and CDR2 from the germline V gene are SQVTM and ANQGSEA. V was shortened by 7 bases and J by 0 bases, with 15 bases between the two germline ends. This CDR3 is built from 14 residues. The CDR3 bases are TGCAGCGGCGGGCGGGGGCTAATGAACACTGAAGCTTTCTTT. It yields the protein CSGGRGLMNTEAFF.

On this clonotype itself: A junction boundary mismatches the germline segment, possibly from a read error. This chain uses TRBV5-1 with TRBJ2-4; either TRBD1 or TRBD2 may supply D (5 bases each). The germline V gene has CDR1 SGHRS and CDR2 YFSETQ. The CDR3 has 13 amino acids. CDR3 residues: CASSSPRGSRSHF. The CDR3 nucleotides read TGCGCCAGCAGCTCACCCCGGGGCAGCCGATCACACTTC.

This clonotype was counted at least ten times. The chain couples TRBV6-2 or TRBV6-3 to TRBJ2-1; D is ambiguous. The CDR3 is made up of 15 amino acids. Germline V gene lookup returns CDR1 MNHEY and CDR2 SVGEGT. The V end lost 8 bases, the J end lost 1 base, and 15 bases lay between the germline ends. CDR3 loop: CASRERLWSYNEQFF. The CDR3 DNA is TGTGCCAGCCGTGAAAGGCTTTGGTCCTACAATGAGCAGTTCTTC.

This clonotype was counted a few times. The V gene is TRBV28, the J gene TRBJ2-1; 10 nucleotides align to TRBD1. This CDR3 is 14 amino acids long. Germline V CDR1 and CDR2: MDHEN, SYDVKM. V shed 5 bases and J 7 bases; nucleotides not matched to a gene: 5. CDR3 loop: CASSDRGRLNEQFF. The CDR3 bases are TGTGCCAGCAGTGACAGGGGGCGTTTAAATGAGCAGTTCTTC.